This TCR beta chain was profiled in a study of blood T cell repertoires in COVID-19. Study-level information: PBMCs, B-cell-depleted T cells, or T cells were the source of the cDNA or gDNA that made up the material.

Method: immunoSEQ multiplex PCR; TCRdb's copy keeps in-frame clones and lacks some. The sample contains about 180,000 clones, over 70% of which appear only once. Germline CDR1 is SGHTA and CDR2 is FQGNSA. J was trimmed by 11 bases and V by 5 bases; bases with no gene match: 17. The CDR3 is made up of 16 amino acids. This clone was counted once. V and J are TRBV7-2 and TRBJ1-1; 10 positions match TRBD1. The clonotype was recovered from a man between 60 and 70 years old who had been exposed to COVID-19. What was sequenced was PBMCs or T cells enriched from blood (not recorded which). The CDR3 loop reads CASSGHHPGQGGSAFF. In DNA form, the CDR3 reads TGTGCCAGCAGCGGACATCACCCCGGACAGGGGGGTTCCGCTTTCTTT. The full variable domain, rest sourced from reference TRBV7-2 and TRBJ1-1, is GAGVSQSPSNKVTEKGKDVELRCDPISGHTALYWYRQSLGQGLEFLIYFQGNSAPDKSGLPSDRFSAERTGGSVSTLTIQRTQQEDSAVYLCASSGHHPGQGGSAFFGQGTRLTVV.